This T cell receptor (beta chain) was recorded in a study of blood T cell repertoires in COVID-19. Study-level background: The United States, Italy and Spain supplied acute and convalescent COVID-19 samples. Sample material is recorded as cDNA or gDNA derived from T cells, B-cell-depleted T cells, or PBMCs.

Germline trimming cut 3 bases from V and 3 bases from J; bases unmatched to any gene: 3. This CDR3 is 15 amino acids long. Germline-derived CDR1 and CDR2 are SGHTA and FQGTGA. Source study methods: Amplifying reference gene primers gave estimates of nucleated cell counts. The protocol was immunoSEQ multiplex PCR, while the TCRdb copy is restricted to in-frame clones and leaves out a portion. V and J calls and clone size are given by that table; D and trimming were obtained from the DNA. The sample shows under 70,000 clones, 90% to 95% of them seen only once. Sequenced sample: peripheral blood. This chain links TRBV7-3 with TRBJ2-7, with TRBD2 matching 12 bases. The TCR sequence derives from a woman aged 55-70 years with active or convalescent COVID-19. CDR3 in amino acids: CASSFGLAGNYEQYF. The CDR3 DNA reads TGTGCCAGCAGCTTCGGACTAGCGGGAAACTACGAGCAGTACTTC.